These T cell receptor beta chains were read from a single sample in a study of T cells in localized non-small cell lung cancer. Assay: immunoSEQ multiplex PCR; the TCRdb copy retains only in-frame clones and omits some. Of 75,000 to 85,000 clones listed, around 80% were seen once; the top ten hold 9.5%. Sequenced material: peripheral blood, taken before any cancer treatment. Every receptor here comes from an older female donor with stage I lung adenocarcinoma. Both conserved end residues are part of each CDR3. A D gene is named only where the DNA matches it firmly. Clone size appears in some rows only: once, few, many, or a class for an expanded clone.

J: TRBJ2-1; length: 14; size: -; D: TRBD1; V: TRBV7-2; CDR3: CASSLQGVSHEQFF; DNA: TGTGCCAGCAGCTTACAGGGGGTATCACATGAGCAGTTCTTC
J: TRBJ1-2; length: 13; size: few; D: -; V: TRBV2; CDR3: CASSGQGYYGYTF; DNA: TGTGCCAGCAGCGGCCAGGGTTACTATGGCTACACCTTC
J: TRBJ2-5; length: 16; size: -; D: TRBD1; V: TRBV27; CDR3: CASSSQLWDSQETQYF; DNA: TGTGCCAGCAGTTCACAACTATGGGACAGCCAAGAGACCCAGTACTTC
J: TRBJ2-1; length: 15; size: -; D: -; V: TRBV5-1; CDR3: CASSDRGSSYNEQFF; DNA: TGCGCCAGCAGCGATCGGGGTAGCTCCTACAATGAGCAGTTCTTC
J: TRBJ2-3; length: 15; size: -; D: -; V: TRBV6-5; CDR3: CASSYRGTPTDTQYF; DNA: TGTGCCAGCAGTTACCGCGGGACCCCCACAGATACGCAGTATTTT
J: TRBJ2-2; length: 15; size: -; D: -; V: TRBV5-6; CDR3: CASSPLGENTGELFF; DNA: TGTGCCAGCAGCCCGCTGGGGGAGAACACCGGGGAGCTGTTTTTT
J: TRBJ2-3; length: 13; size: few; D: -; V: TRBV5-5; CDR3: CASSLGPGDTQYF; DNA: TGTGCCAGCAGCTTGGGACCGGGAGATACGCAGTATTTT
J: TRBJ1-1; length: 11; size: -; D: -; V: TRBV16; CDR3: CASSQLVEAFF; DNA: TGTGCCAGCAGCCAGCTGGTTGAAGCTTTCTTT
J: TRBJ1-2; length: 13; size: -; D: -; V: TRBV6-6; CDR3: CASSYSGNDGYTF; DNA: TGTGCCAGCAGTTACTCTGGGAACGATGGCTACACCTTC
J: TRBJ2-7; length: 13; size: -; D: -; V: TRBV9; CDR3: CASSPLTGNEQYF; DNA: TGTGCCAGCAGCCCCCTGACAGGAAACGAGCAGTACTTC
J: TRBJ1-1; length: 15; size: -; D: -; V: TRBV19; CDR3: CASNLRLGMNTEAFF; DNA: TGTGCCAGTAACCTACGGTTGGGGATGAACACTGAAGCTTTCTTT
J: TRBJ2-2; length: 12; size: -; D: -; V: TRBV5-6; CDR3: CASSLDYGELFF; DNA: TGTGCCAGCAGCTTGGACTACGGGGAGCTGTTTTTT
J: TRBJ2-7; length: 15; size: -; D: -; V: TRBV11-1; CDR3: CASSLSLSASYEQYF; DNA: TGTGCCAGCAGCTTATCATTATCCGCCTCCTACGAGCAGTACTTC
J: TRBJ1-1; length: 15; size: -; D: -; V: TRBV5-1; CDR3: CASSLAPGLNTEAFF; DNA: TGCGCCAGCAGCTTGGCCCCGGGACTGAACACTGAAGCTTTCTTT
J: TRBJ2-5; length: 14; size: -; D: -; V: TRBV25-1; CDR3: CASSGLGGQETQYF; DNA: TGTGCCAGCAGTGGTCTTGGAGGTCAAGAGACCCAGTACTTC
J: TRBJ2-7; length: 15; size: -; D: -; V: TRBV6-5; CDR3: CASSYVVGTPYEQYF; DNA: TGTGCCAGCAGTTACGTCGTCGGCACCCCCTACGAGCAGTACTTC
J: TRBJ2-2; length: 16; size: -; D: TRBD1; V: TRBV5-6; CDR3: CASSPLDRDGDGELFF; DNA: TGTGCCAGCAGCCCCTTAGACAGGGATGGGGACGGGGAGCTGTTTTTT
J: TRBJ1-2; length: 14; size: -; D: -; V: TRBV28; CDR3: CASITPRGKYGYTF; DNA: TGTGCCAGCATCACCCCCCGGGGAAAGTATGGCTACACCTTC
J: TRBJ2-3; length: 15; size: -; D: -; V: TRBV18; CDR3: CASSPPITVSDTQYF; DNA: TGTGCCAGCTCACCACCGATTACAGTATCAGATACGCAGTATTTT
J: TRBJ2-2; length: 14; size: -; D: -; V: TRBV30; CDR3: CAWSGSGVSGELFF; DNA: TGTGCCTGGAGTGGATCAGGTGTCTCCGGGGAGCTGTTTTTT
J: TRBJ2-7; length: 15; size: -; D: -; V: TRBV7-2; CDR3: CASSLMLGKGYEQYF; DNA: TGTGCCAGCAGCTTAATGTTGGGGAAGGGCTACGAGCAGTACTTC
J: TRBJ2-7; length: 14; size: -; D: TRBD2; V: TRBV28; CDR3: CASSLAGPPYEQYF; DNA: TGTGCCAGCAGCCTAGCGGGGCCTCCCTACGAGCAGTACTTC
J: TRBJ2-1; length: 14; size: -; D: TRBD2; V: TRBV7-2; CDR3: CASRPGLAGEGQFF; DNA: TGTGCCAGCAGACCTGGACTAGCGGGGGAGGGGCAGTTCTTC
J: TRBJ2-7; length: 15; size: -; D: -; V: TRBV30; CDR3: CAWSFRVADPYEQYF; DNA: TGTGCCTGGAGTTTCCGGGTAGCGGACCCCTACGAGCAGTACTTC